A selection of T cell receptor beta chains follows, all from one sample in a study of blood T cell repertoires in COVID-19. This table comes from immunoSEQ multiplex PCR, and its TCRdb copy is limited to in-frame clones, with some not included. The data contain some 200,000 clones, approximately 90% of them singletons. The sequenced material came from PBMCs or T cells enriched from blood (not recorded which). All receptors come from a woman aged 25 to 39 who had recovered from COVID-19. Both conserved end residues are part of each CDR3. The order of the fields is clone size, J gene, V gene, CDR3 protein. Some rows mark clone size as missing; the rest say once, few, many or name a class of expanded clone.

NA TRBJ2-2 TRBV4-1 CASSQVRQGTGELFF
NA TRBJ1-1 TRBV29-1 CSVALRLGTGGRAFF
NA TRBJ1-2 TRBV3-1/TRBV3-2 CASSRQSANYGYTF
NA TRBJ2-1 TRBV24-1 CATSDLSGEGYNEQFF
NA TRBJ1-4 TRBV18 CASSPLPGGAVGDEKLFF
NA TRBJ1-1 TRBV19 CASSIRGRGEAFF
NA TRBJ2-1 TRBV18 CASSPGGPDEQFF
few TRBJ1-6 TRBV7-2 CASSLTPRGGSYSPLHF
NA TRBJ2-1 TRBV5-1 CASSPGHTTYNEQFF
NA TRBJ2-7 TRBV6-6 CASSPRPGGVYEQYF
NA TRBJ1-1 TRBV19 CASKTGTESTEAFF
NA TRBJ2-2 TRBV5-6 CASSSPNRVTGELFF
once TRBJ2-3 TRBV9 CASSVNIGGTDTQYF
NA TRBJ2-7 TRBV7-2 CASTPGGADTYEQYF
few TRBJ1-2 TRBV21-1 CASSTLHLGGTAYGYTF
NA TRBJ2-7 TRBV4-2 CASSLDSTYEEQYF
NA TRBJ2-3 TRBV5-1 CASKSGTFGTDTQYF
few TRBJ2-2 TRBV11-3 CASSPGLAGGGELFF
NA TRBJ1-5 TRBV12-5 CASGFSGSSQPQHF
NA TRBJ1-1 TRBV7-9 CASSLPQGVNTEAFF
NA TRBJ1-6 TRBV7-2 CASSNRRQVGPNSPLHF
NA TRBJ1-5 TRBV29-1 CSAGGQYQPQHF
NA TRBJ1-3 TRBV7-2 CASSLVDNRLSGNTIYF
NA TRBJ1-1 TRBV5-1 CASSLRQANTEAFF
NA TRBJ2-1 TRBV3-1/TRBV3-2 CASSQGRNEQFF
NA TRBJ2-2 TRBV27 CASRPFGLYFTGELFF
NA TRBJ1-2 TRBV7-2 CASSGDRSTAYGYTF
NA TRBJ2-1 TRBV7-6 CASSLGGGQMEFSEQFF
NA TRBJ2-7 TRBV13 CASSTWTGGPYEQYF
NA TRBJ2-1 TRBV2 CASRNEGGGNHEQFF
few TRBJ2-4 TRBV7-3 CASSRGTENIQYF
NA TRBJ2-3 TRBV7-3 CASSPHPGSTDTQYF
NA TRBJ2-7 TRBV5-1 CASSVQGNEGEVGEQYF
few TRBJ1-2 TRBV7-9 CASSLNQWAAYGYTF
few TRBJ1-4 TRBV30 CAWSVARGSGEKLFF
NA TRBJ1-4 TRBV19 CASSTTGVTKDRGKLFF
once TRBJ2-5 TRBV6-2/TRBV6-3 CASSSSGEIETQYF
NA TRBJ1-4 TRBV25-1 CASSEVGGKLFF
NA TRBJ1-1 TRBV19 CASSILSTIGGTEAFF
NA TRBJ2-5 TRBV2 CASSGTSGGQETQYF
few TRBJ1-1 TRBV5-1 CASSLGTGLFAFF
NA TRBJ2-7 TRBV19 CASSPLAGDVRSSYEQYF
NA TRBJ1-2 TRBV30 CAWRAGINYGYTF